This T cell receptor beta chain was captured in a study of blood T cell repertoires in COVID-19 (dated by TCRdb to 2020 to 2022). Looking at the study overall: Samples from collaborators originated in the United States, Italy and Spain and spanned both the acute and convalescent phases of COVID-19. Where available, HLA class I and class II types were obtained from metadata supplied by the sample provider rather than from assay-based typing. The sample metadata nearly always contained a de-identified subject ID, COVID-19 status, age in years and sex. The material from the prospective study consisted of cDNA or gDNA derived from T cells, B-cell-depleted T cells, or PBMCs. The repertoires were released in a freely available public database intended as a resource for research on the immune response to SARS-CoV-2. The samples were drawn from the first 160 participants of the ongoing ImmuneRACE study and from roughly 1,300 subjects provided by 6 global collaborators. Subjects who had been exposed to COVID-19, were actively infected with it, or had recovered from it provided the deeply sampled blood TCRbeta repertoires that made up the dataset.

As to this clone: Its antigen remains undetermined. No much larger clonotype is one base removed from it; base qualities were not supplied.

The CDR3 has 16 amino acids, counting the end cysteine and phenylalanine. Only the CDR3 DNA stays, 48 bases, in frame from base 1. According to the germline V gene, CDR1 reads SGHRS and CDR2 reads YFSETQ. V is cut by 6 bases and J by 4 bases, and the space between the germline ends is 21 bases. Whole blood was collected in K2EDTA tubes by collaborating institutions according to the institutions' own protocols. Collaborator samples were shipped for TCRbeta analysis as frozen whole blood, isolated PBMCs, or DNA extracted from either sample type. Overall study results and their limits: How much clinical and demographic metadata was included differed by source and by participant, and the metadata was provided uncurated.

The immunoSEQ Assay, a bias-controlled multiplex PCR, was used to amplify TCRbeta CDR3 regions from genomic DNA. On the authors' methods: Within the assay, amplification of reference gene primers was used to estimate how many nucleated cells each sample contained. To quantify the absolute abundance of each unique TCRbeta CDR3 rearrangement, sequence reads were collapsed and filtered. For each sample, productive Simpson clonality was calculated as the square root of Simpson's diversity index over productive rearrangements. The table comes from immuneACCESS by way of TCRdb, which keeps in-frame sequences with V and J called. Part of the clones is missing from these tables; in studies checked, under half for an unresolved V gene and the rest for unknown reasons. From that table come the V and J calls and clone size; the DNA was used to work out D and trimming. For this sample there are some 80,000 clones; roughly 78% appear just once. 5% to 6% of the sample lies in the top ten.

This clonotype originated in an elderly woman with active or convalescent COVID-19. Source material: peripheral blood. The chain joins TRBV5-1 to TRBJ2-3, and TRBD2 may be the D gene, going by 7 matching bases. The sequence in DNA is TGCGCCAGCACCCGGGGGGCAGACTCACTACCAGATACGCAGTATTTT. Translated, it reads CASTRGADSLPDTQYF.